This TCR beta chain was observed in a study of shared clonotypes between healthy human individuals. Notes on the study in general: Clonotype sharing across several donors was observed for about 4.8% of naive CD4 clonotypes.

The CDR3 runs to 19 residues. Germline V gives CDR1 LGHNA, CDR2 YNFKEQ. V was clipped by 0 bases and J by 8 bases; unmatched bases: 17. Data came from immunoSEQ multiplex PCR; TCRdb stores just in-frame clones and leaves some out. The repertoire holds approximately 2,000,000 clones, with about 94% as singletons. Notes on this clone: Its antigen is unidentified.

The naive CD8 fraction comprised CD45RO-negative cells positively selected for CCR7 and excluded terminally differentiated effector memory CD45RA+ cells. V gene TRBV4-2 combines with J gene TRBJ1-5; 9 bases are shared with TRBD1. The source is a young man in good health. Some clones in this sample may be carry-over from other donors' samples. The sequenced sample consisted of naive CD8+ T cells from PBMCs. CDR3 nucleotide sequence: TGTGCCAGCAGCCAAGAATGGGGGGTAGGGACAGGGTCCTTAAAGCCCCAGCATTTT. Amino acids: CASSQEWGVGTGSLKPQHF.